Listed here are 26 T cell receptor beta chains from one sample, sequenced in a study of control samples from healthy donors and cancer patients (dated by TCRdb to 2020 to 2022). Libraries were prepared through the immunoSEQ multiplex PCR assay. This immuneACCESS table, as held by TCRdb, lists in-frame sequences with V and J called but not all clones. Of the missing ones, under half trace to an unresolved V gene in checked studies; the others have no known cause. The sample table lists around 41,000 clones, about 95% of them with a count of one. In total, the top ten clones hold 20% to 30% of the sample. The specimen was blood. Receptors were obtained from a man between 60 and 75 years old in good health.

This rearrangement joins TRBV4-1 to TRBJ1-5; D is perhaps TRBD1 (5 bases). The germline V gene has CDR1 MGHRA and CDR2 YSYEKL. The V gene lost 3 bases and the J gene lost 7 bases, with 13 bases spanning the gap. The CDR3 consists of 14 residues. As DNA, the CDR3 is TGCGCCAGCAGCCACCCCACAGGCGGCCAGCCCCAGCATTTT. It encodes CASSHPTGGQPQHF.

CDR3 sequence: CASSDRQSWDYGYTF. The CDR3 bases are TGTGCCAGCAGTGATAGGCAGTCCTGGGACTATGGCTACACCTTC. The rearrangement joins TRBV2 to TRBJ1-2; D ambiguous. This CDR3 is built from 15 residues. The V gene lost 3 bases and the J gene lost 3 bases, with 14 bases spanning the gap. Germline values: CDR1 SNHLY, CDR2 FYNNEI. Using reference TRBV2 and TRBJ1-2 for the parts outside the CDR3, the full variable domain is EPEVTQTPSHQVTQMGQEVILRCVPISNHLYFYWYRQILGQKVEFLVSFYNNEISEKSEIFDDQFSVERPDGSNFTLKIRSTKLEDSAMYFCASSDRQSWDYGYTFGSGTRLTVV.

The chain links TRBV2 to TRBJ1-2; unclear D gene. The germline V and J ends were trimmed by 2 bases and 4 bases, with 8 bases remaining between them. Per the germline V gene, CDR1 is SNHLY and CDR2 is FYNNEI. This CDR3 contains 13 residues. The CDR3 DNA reads TGTGCCAGCAGTGAACGGGAGACCTATGGCTACACCTTC. Amino acid sequence: CASSERETYGYTF.

In regard to this clone: This sample includes further DNA sequences coding for the same CDR3. The genes are TRBV20-1 and TRBJ2-5; D is unclear. Germline assignment: CDR1 DFQATT and CDR2 SNEGSKA (reference sequence). V was cut by 3 bases and J by 4 bases, with 9 bases left in between. The CDR3 is 12 amino acids. CDR3 in amino acids: CSASGGRETQYF. Written as DNA, the CDR3 is TGCAGTGCTAGTGGTGGTAGAGAGACCCAGTACTTC.

This clone was seen only once. CDR3 DNA sequence: TGTGCCAGCACCCTTATGCGGAGCCCGGGCAATGAGCAGTTCTTC. Its translation: CASTLMRSPGNEQFF. This chain connects TRBV11-3 to TRBJ2-1; D remains unclear. The V gene lost 7 bases and the J gene lost 6 bases, with 19 bases spanning the gap. Germline lookup yields CDR1 SGHNT and CDR2 YENEEA. The CDR3 sequence is 15 residues long. Full variable domain (outside the CDR3, taken from reference TRBV11-3 and TRBJ2-1): EAGVVQSPRYKIIEKKQPVAFWCNPISGHNTLYWYLQNLGQGPELLIRYENEEAVDDSQLPKDRFSAERLKGVDSTLKIQPAELGDSAVYLCASTLMRSPGNEQFFGPGTRLTVL.

V and J are TRBV10-1 and TRBJ2-2; TRBD2 agrees at 7 bases. V shed 7 bases, J shed 6 bases, and the junction held 5 bases outside the gene matches. The CDR3 loop spans 13 amino acids. Germline V gene data show CDR1 as WNHNN and CDR2 as SYGVQD (reference sequence). The DNA for the CDR3 is TGCGCCAGCATGAGCGGGATTTCCGGGGAGCTGTTTTTT. This sequence encodes CASMSGISGELFF.

The V and J genes are TRBV5-4 and TRBJ2-3; 9 nucleotides line up with TRBD1. The CDR3 extends over 17 amino acids. Germline V CDR1 and CDR2: SGHNT, YYREEE (reference sequence). V lost 6 bases and J lost 4; bases outside the gene matches: 15. As DNA, the CDR3 is TGTGCCAGCACGTCATATACAGGGGGCATAGATGCAGATACGCAGTATTTT. Translation gives CASTSYTGGIDADTQYF.

The chain has TRBV3-1 (or the pseudogene TRBV3-2) and TRBJ2-4, with a weak D call TRBD2 (6 bases). The germline gives CDR1 LGHDT, CDR2 YNNKEL (reference sequence). V was clipped by 3 bases and J by 6 bases, with 12 bases between them. The CDR3 loop spans 14 amino acids. CDR3 nucleotides: TGTGCCAGCAGCCATCTCTTGGGGGGAAACATTCAGTACTTC. It translates to CASSHLLGGNIQYF.

The rearrangement links TRBV11-2 to TRBJ1-1, with D maybe TRBD1 (5 bases). Germline V CDR1 and CDR2: SGHAT, FQNNGV. V was clipped by 5 bases and J by 4 bases, with 14 bases between them. There are 14 residues in the CDR3. This CDR3 is CASSPSAGGTEAFF. The CDR3 DNA is TGTGCCAGCAGCCCGTCGGCGGGGGGCACTGAAGCTTTCTTT. The full variable domain, completed using reference TRBV11-2 and TRBJ1-1, is EAGVAQSPRYKIIEKRQSVAFWCNPISGHATLYWYQQILGQGPKLLIQFQNNGVVDDSQLPKDRFSAERLKGVDSTLKIQPAKLEDSAVYLCASSPSAGGTEAFFGQGTRLTVV.

J is TRBJ1-6 and V is TRBV9, with a tentative D call TRBD1 (5 bases). Germline CDR1 is SGDLS and CDR2 is YYNGEE. This CDR3 region has 15 residues. Trimming took 0 bases from V and 10 from J, leaving 14 bases between them. CDR3 DNA: TGTGCCAGCAGCGTAGAGGGGTGGGGAGAATCACCCCTCCACTTT. Its protein is CASSVEGWGESPLHF.

The chain couples TRBV11-3 to TRBJ2-7; D gene ambiguous. Germline CDR1 and CDR2: SGHNT and YENEEA. V lost 5 bases, J lost 3 bases, and 5 bases lay in between. The CDR3 extends over 11 amino acids. In nucleotides, the CDR3 is TGTGCCAGCAGCCGCGGCTACGAGCAGTACTTC. Protein: CASSRGYEQYF. The whole variable domain, remainder taken from reference TRBV11-3 and TRBJ2-7, is EAGVVQSPRYKIIEKKQPVAFWCNPISGHNTLYWYLQNLGQGPELLIRYENEEAVDDSQLPKDRFSAERLKGVDSTLKIQPAELGDSAVYLCASSRGYEQYFGPGTRLTVT.

The chain uses TRBV10-2 and TRBJ1-2, with D perhaps matching TRBD1 (5 bases). Germline V gene sequence: CDR1 WSHSY, CDR2 SAAADI. With 1 base removed from V and 0 bases from J, the gap between germline ends came to 15 bases. The CDR3 extends over 17 amino acids. The CDR3 DNA reads TGCGCCAGCAGTGAGTTACTTGGGCGAGGGGCTAACTATGGCTACACCTTC. Its protein product is CASSELLGRGANYGYTF.

The chain is built from TRBV27 and TRBJ1-2, with 7 bases aligning to TRBD1. Germline-derived CDR1 and CDR2 are MNHEY and SMNVEV (reference sequence). There are 15 residues in the CDR3. Germline trimming cut 6 bases from V and 4 bases from J; bases unmatched to any gene: 11. This chain's CDR3 is CASSSDRTGTYGYTF. The DNA of the CDR3 is TGTGCCAGCAGCTCGGACAGGACCGGCACCTATGGCTACACCTTC.

The chain recombines TRBV6-5 with TRBJ1-2, with unresolved D. V lost 4 bases, J lost 0 bases, and 12 bases lay in between. The germline gives CDR1 MNHEY, CDR2 SVGAGI. The CDR3 consists of 15 residues. CDR3 sequence (DNA): TGTGCCAGCAGTTTATTCCCAATTGCTAACTATGGCTACACCTTC. Amino acid sequence: CASSLFPIANYGYTF.

The rearrangement uses TRBV12-5 and TRBJ2-7; D ambiguous. Germline assignment: CDR1 LGHNT and CDR2 FRNRAP. The CDR3 covers 14 residues. Trimming pared 3 bases from V and 0 bases from J, leaving 9 bases between. The CDR3 sequence is CASGLGVSSYEQYF. The CDR3 nucleotides read TGTGCTAGTGGTTTAGGTGTTAGCTCCTACGAGCAGTACTTC.

CDR3 sequence reads: CASSEVQYYEQYF. The CDR3 nucleotides are TGCGCCAGCAGTGAGGTCCAGTACTACGAGCAGTACTTC. The chain joins TRBV10-2 to TRBJ2-7; D gene uncertain. This CDR3 is built from 13 residues. CDR1 and CDR2 from the germline V gene are WSHSY and SAAADI. V dropped 2 bases and J dropped 3 bases, with 8 bases sitting between them.

The chain uses TRBV20-1 and TRBJ2-3, with D perhaps matching TRBD2 (6 bases). The CDR3 sequence is 13 residues long. Per the germline V gene, CDR1 is DFQATT and CDR2 is SNEGSKA (reference sequence). V was shortened by 3 bases and J by 6 bases, with 13 bases between the two germline ends. CDR3 DNA sequence: TGCAGTGCTAGTCACAGGCGGGGCGATACGCAGTATTTT. It encodes CSASHRRGDTQYF.

V usage is TRBV19 and J usage is TRBJ2-2; TRBD2 is a possible D gene (5 bases). CDR3 length: 15 amino acids. CDR1 and CDR2 from the germline V gene are LNHDA and SQIVND (reference sequence). The V end lost 9 bases, the J end lost 0 bases, and 14 bases lay between the germline ends. In DNA, the CDR3 is TGTGCCAGCCGTCGGGAAGGAGCGAACACCGGGGAGCTGTTTTTT. As protein: CASRREGANTGELFF.

DNA of the CDR3: TGTGCCAGCAGCTTAGAAGGGACAGCGAATTCACCCCTCCACTTT. This encodes CASSLEGTANSPLHF. The chain has TRBV11-2 and TRBJ1-6; 7 nucleotides align to TRBD1. Germline values: CDR1 SGHAT, CDR2 FQNNGV. Germline trimming cut 0 bases from V and 7 bases from J; bases unmatched to any gene: 3. CDR3 size: 15 residues.

J is TRBJ2-1 and V is TRBV24-1; 7 bases fit TRBD1. Germline V gene sequence: CDR1 KGHDR, CDR2 SFDVKD. V lost 2 bases to trimming and J lost 2 bases; unmatched junction nucleotides: 5. The CDR3 contains 16 residues. The CDR3 nucleotides are TGTGCCACCAGTGATTCAGGGCAGGGGGCCTACAATGAGCAGTTCTTC. Translation: CATSDSGQGAYNEQFF.

This chain links TRBV6-2 or TRBV6-3 with TRBJ2-7, with 9 bases matching TRBD1. Germline loops: CDR1 MNHEY, CDR2 SVGEGT. J was trimmed by 5 bases and V by 5 bases; bases with no gene match: 10. This CDR3 region has 15 residues. Here the CDR3 DNA reads TGTGCCAGCAGTGTGGGGGGACAGGGTAACCACGAGCAGTACTTC. Residues: CASSVGGQGNHEQYF.

The chain combines TRBV27 with TRBJ2-1; 7 bases fit TRBD2. The V gene end was trimmed by 6 bases and the J gene end by 3 bases; junction bases not matched to a gene: 11. This CDR3 is built from 16 residues. CDR1 MNHEY and CDR2 SMNVEV come from the germline V gene (reference sequence). The CDR3 DNA reads TGTGCCAGCAGCTTTGAGGCGGGAGTCCTCTACAATGAGCAGTTCTTC. Protein product: CASSFEAGVLYNEQFF.

This sequence joins TRBV5-4 and TRBJ1-3; D may be TRBD1 (5 bases). Germline CDR1 and CDR2: SGHNT and YYREEE (reference sequence). The CDR3 totals 17 residues. Trimming removed 4 bases at V and 0 bases at J, with 17 bases between. CDR3: CASSLDPPGLSGNTIYF. CDR3 nucleotide sequence: TGTGCCAGCAGCCTGGACCCCCCGGGGCTCTCTGGAAACACCATATATTTT.

Of note for this clone: Other DNA sequences in this specimen translate into the identical CDR3. The V call is TRBV29-1, the J call TRBJ2-3; tentatively, D is TRBD1 or TRBD2 (5 bases each). CDR3 length: 12 amino acids. The V gene's germline CDR1 is SQVTM and CDR2 ANQGSEA. The V end was cut by 4 bases, the J end by 1 base, with 6 bases between. DNA of the CDR3: TGCAGCGTTGGAGGGGGCACAGATACGCAGTATTTT. This sequence encodes CSVGGGTDTQYF.

V usage is TRBV5-6 and J usage is TRBJ2-7; D gene ambiguous. CDR1 is SGHDT and CDR2 is YYEEEE in the germline V gene. Trimming took off 0 bases at V and 1 base at J, with 11 bases between the two ends. The CDR3 covers 15 residues. The CDR3 loop is CASSLGRAASYEQYF. In DNA form, the CDR3 reads TGTGCCAGCAGCTTGGGACGGGCGGCTTCCTACGAGCAGTACTTC.

Comment on this clone: The sample carries other DNA sequences with the same CDR3. V gene TRBV2 combines with J gene TRBJ1-1; perhaps TRBD1 as D (6 bases). The germline CDR1 and CDR2 sequences are SNHLY and FYNNEI. V lost 2 bases and J lost 8, with 18 bases in between. There are 15 residues in the CDR3. The CDR3 here is CASSERVGGITEAFF. The CDR3 nucleotides read TGTGCCAGCAGTGAACGGGTAGGGGGGATAACCGAAGCTTTCTTT.